Given below is one T cell receptor beta chain in context. TCRdb used MiXCR to reprocess the RT-PCR reads, holding one entry per CDR3 protein. Of about 650,000 distinct CDR3 sequences in the sample, around a sixth were seen once. The data belong to a study of response to subunit inactivated influenza vaccine. The sequence derives from a middle-aged man who received an inactivated influenza vaccine. Here the sequenced sample was PBMCs from blood, taken approximately 13 days after vaccination.

In DNA, the CDR3 is TGTGCCAGCAGTACGAGCTGGACTAGCGGGAGCCACGAGCAGTACTTC. Amino acid sequence: CASSTSWTSGSHEQYF. V usage is TRBV12-3 or TRBV12-4 and J usage is TRBJ2-7; TRBD2 matches at 13 bases. V lost 5 bases to trimming and J lost 5 bases; unmatched junction nucleotides: 9. This CDR3 is 16 amino acids long.